A selection of T cell receptor beta chains follows, all from one sample in a study of blood T cell repertoires in COVID-19. Clones were read by immunoSEQ multiplex PCR, and TCRdb kept only the in-frame ones, dropping some. Of about 48,000 clones listed, around 84% are singletons. Sequenced material: peripheral blood. These receptor sequences come from a woman of 80 years or more with COVID-19, enrolled during active disease. CDR3s include the opening cysteine and the closing phenylalanine or tryptophan. The order of the fields is CDR3 protein, CDR3 DNA, J gene, D gene, V gene, clone size, CDR3 length. D genes are given only for firm matches. Only part of the rows carry a size: once, few, many, or a class if the clone is expanded.

CDR3: CASRYTGGWTEAFF
DNA: TGTGCCAGCAGATATACAGGGGGGTGGACTGAAGCTTTCTTT
J: TRBJ1-1
D: TRBD1
V: TRBV6-6
size: .
length: 14

CDR3: CASTRQGPSNQPQHF
DNA: TGTGCCAGTACCAGACAGGGTCCGTCTAATCAGCCCCAGCATTTT
J: TRBJ1-5
D: TRBD1
V: TRBV19
size: .
length: 15

CDR3: CASYSTSGIPDTQYF
DNA: TGCGCCAGCTACTCGACTAGCGGGATTCCAGATACGCAGTATTTT
J: TRBJ2-3
D: TRBD2
V: TRBV5-1
size: .
length: 15

CDR3: CASSLTANYGYTF
DNA: TGTGCCAGCAGCTTAACGGCTAACTATGGCTACACCTTC
J: TRBJ1-2
D: .
V: TRBV7-9
size: .
length: 13

CDR3: CATSDSWSSYNEQFF
DNA: TGTGCCACCAGTGATTCCTGGAGCTCCTACAATGAGCAGTTCTTC
J: TRBJ2-1
D: .
V: TRBV24-1
size: .
length: 15

CDR3: CASSGEGRTEAFF
DNA: TGTGCCAGCTCAGGTGAGGGCCGCACTGAAGCTTTCTTT
J: TRBJ1-1
D: .
V: TRBV18
size: .
length: 13

CDR3: CASSLGLRSYEQYF
DNA: TGTGCCAGCAGCTTAGGACTGAGGTCCTACGAGCAGTACTTC
J: TRBJ2-7
D: .
V: TRBV7-2
size: .
length: 14

CDR3: CASSVRTGGANTGELFF
DNA: TGTGCCAGCAGTGTGCGCACAGGGGGCGCGAACACCGGGGAGCTGTTTTTT
J: TRBJ2-2
D: TRBD1
V: TRBV27
size: .
length: 17

CDR3: CASSPPGVEEKLFF
DNA: TGTGCCAGCTCACCACCCGGGGTGGAGGAAAAACTGTTTTTT
J: TRBJ1-4
D: .
V: TRBV18
size: once
length: 14

CDR3: CASSQLPGGTGATMNTEAFF
DNA: TGCGCCAGCAGCCAGCTTCCAGGGGGGACAGGGGCTACCATGAACACTGAAGCTTTCTTT
J: TRBJ1-1
D: TRBD1
V: TRBV4-1
size: .
length: 20

CDR3: CASSWAGNTGELFF
DNA: TGTGCCAGCAGTTGGGCGGGGAACACCGGGGAGCTGTTTTTT
J: TRBJ2-2
D: .
V: TRBV6-5
size: .
length: 14

CDR3: CASSFPNLGPGNEQYF
DNA: TGTGCCAGCAGCTTCCCGAACCTCGGTCCGGGGAACGAGCAGTACTTC
J: TRBJ2-7
D: .
V: TRBV5-8
size: .
length: 16

CDR3: CASSAQESLMNTEAFF
DNA: TGTGCCAGCAGTGCTCAAGAGAGTCTCATGAACACTGAAGCTTTCTTT
J: TRBJ1-1
D: .
V: TRBV2
size: .
length: 16

CDR3: CASSTGLAVGRDTQYF
DNA: TGCGCCAGCAGCACCGGACTAGCGGTAGGGAGAGATACGCAGTATTTT
J: TRBJ2-3
D: TRBD2
V: TRBV5-1
size: .
length: 16

CDR3: CASSLDDRGQGSPLHF
DNA: TGCGCCAGCAGCTTGGACGACAGGGGGCAGGGTTCACCCCTCCACTTT
J: TRBJ1-6
D: TRBD1
V: TRBV5-1
size: .
length: 16

CDR3: CASSKELTQYF
DNA: TGCGCCAGCAGCAAGGAGCTGACCCAGTACTTC
J: TRBJ2-5
D: .
V: TRBV5-1
size: .
length: 11

CDR3: CASTGVHEQFF
DNA: TGTGCCAGCACGGGGGTCCATGAGCAGTTCTTC
J: TRBJ2-1
D: .
V: TRBV28
size: .
length: 11

CDR3: CASRLSNQPQHF
DNA: TGTGCCAGCAGACTAAGCAATCAGCCCCAGCATTTT
J: TRBJ1-5
D: .
V: TRBV28
size: .
length: 12

CDR3: CASIPYETPNTGELFF
DNA: TGTGCCAGCATCCCCTACGAGACACCGAACACCGGGGAGCTGTTTTTT
J: TRBJ2-2
D: .
V: TRBV9
size: once
length: 16

CDR3: CASSDPLAGAYPAGANVLTF
DNA: TGTGCCAGCAGTGACCCTTTGGCGGGGGCTTATCCAGCTGGGGCCAACGTCCTGACTTTC
J: TRBJ2-6
D: .
V: TRBV5-4
size: .
length: 20

CDR3: CASSPGGLAGVSETQYF
DNA: TGTGCCAGCAGCCCTGGGGGCCTAGCGGGGGTATCAGAGACCCAGTACTTC
J: TRBJ2-5
D: TRBD2
V: TRBV7-2
size: .
length: 17

CDR3: CASSEGNLAFDTQYF
DNA: TGTGCCAGCAGTGAAGGGAATCTAGCTTTTGATACGCAGTATTTT
J: TRBJ2-3
D: .
V: TRBV2
size: .
length: 15

CDR3: CASSGRGGQPQHF
DNA: TGTGCCAGCAGTGGCCGGGGAGGCCAGCCCCAGCATTTT
J: TRBJ1-5
D: .
V: TRBV7-2
size: .
length: 13

CDR3: CASSLGLAGASYEQYF
DNA: TGTGCCAGCAGCCTTGGACTAGCGGGGGCCTCCTACGAGCAGTACTTC
J: TRBJ2-7
D: TRBD2
V: TRBV3-1/TRBV3-2
size: .
length: 16

CDR3: CASSGSGGYGYTF
DNA: TGCGCCAGCAGTGGGTCGGGGGGCTATGGCTACACCTTC
J: TRBJ1-2
D: .
V: TRBV10-1
size: .
length: 13

CDR3: CASSLADLRGYTF
DNA: TGCGCCAGCAGCTTGGCAGATTTGCGGGGCTACACCTTC
J: TRBJ1-2
D: .
V: TRBV5-1
size: .
length: 13

CDR3: CASSLGTGGNQPQHF
DNA: TGTGCCAGCAGCCTTGGGACAGGGGGAAATCAGCCCCAGCATTTT
J: TRBJ1-5
D: TRBD1
V: TRBV7-2
size: once
length: 15

CDR3: CASSAGRRTQYF
DNA: TGTGCCAGCAGCGCGGGCCGCCGTACGCAGTATTTT
J: TRBJ2-3
D: .
V: TRBV28
size: .
length: 12

CDR3: CASSHWDIRGGELFF
DNA: TGTGCCAGCTCCCACTGGGACATCAGGGGCGGGGAGCTGTTTTTT
J: TRBJ2-2
D: .
V: TRBV5-6
size: .
length: 15

CDR3: CASSDPAGRLEQYF
DNA: TGTGCCAGTAGTGATCCAGCGGGTCGTCTCGAGCAGTACTTC
J: TRBJ2-7
D: .
V: TRBV19
size: .
length: 14

CDR3: CASSDNMNTEAFF
DNA: TGTGCCAGCTCTGACAACATGAACACTGAAGCTTTCTTT
J: TRBJ1-1
D: .
V: TRBV18
size: .
length: 13

CDR3: CASSLAGQSSGNTIYF
DNA: TGTGCCAGCAGCTTAGCGGGACAGAGCTCTGGAAACACCATATATTTT
J: TRBJ1-3
D: TRBD1
V: TRBV7-6
size: .
length: 16

CDR3: CASSVAGRGPEKLFF
DNA: TGTGCCAGCAGCGTAGCCGGGAGGGGGCCGGAAAAACTGTTTTTT
J: TRBJ1-4
D: TRBD1
V: TRBV9
size: .
length: 15

CDR3: CASSPPGNEKLFF
DNA: TGTGCCAGCAGCCCCCCAGGGAATGAAAAACTGTTTTTT
J: TRBJ1-4
D: .
V: TRBV11-2
size: .
length: 13

CDR3: CASTITGIYEQYF
DNA: TGTGCCAGCACCATCACAGGAATCTACGAGCAGTACTTC
J: TRBJ2-7
D: .
V: TRBV12-3/TRBV12-4
size: .
length: 13

CDR3: CASSPASGRSEQYF
DNA: TGTGCCAGCTCACCGGCTAGTGGCCGGAGCGAGCAGTACTTC
J: TRBJ2-7
D: .
V: TRBV18
size: few
length: 14

CDR3: CASSEAGTGGGEQYF
DNA: TGCGCCAGCAGTGAGGCCGGGACAGGGGGAGGCGAGCAGTACTTC
J: TRBJ2-7
D: TRBD1
V: TRBV10-1
size: .
length: 15

CDR3: CASSGLGDYGYTF
DNA: TGTGCCAGCAGCGGACTAGGGGACTATGGCTACACCTTC
J: TRBJ1-2
D: .
V: TRBV5-6
size: .
length: 13

CDR3: CASSPSPGPTGNEQYF
DNA: TGTGCCAGCAGTCCTAGCCCCGGGCCGACGGGCAACGAGCAGTACTTC
J: TRBJ2-7
D: .
V: TRBV9
size: .
length: 16

CDR3: CASTFRAETQYF
DNA: TGTGCCAGCACCTTCAGGGCGGAGACCCAGTACTTC
J: TRBJ2-5
D: .
V: TRBV6-5
size: once
length: 12

CDR3: CASSWTGPAYEQYF
DNA: TGTGCCAGCAGCTGGACAGGTCCGGCCTACGAGCAGTACTTC
J: TRBJ2-7
D: TRBD1
V: TRBV7-9
size: .
length: 14